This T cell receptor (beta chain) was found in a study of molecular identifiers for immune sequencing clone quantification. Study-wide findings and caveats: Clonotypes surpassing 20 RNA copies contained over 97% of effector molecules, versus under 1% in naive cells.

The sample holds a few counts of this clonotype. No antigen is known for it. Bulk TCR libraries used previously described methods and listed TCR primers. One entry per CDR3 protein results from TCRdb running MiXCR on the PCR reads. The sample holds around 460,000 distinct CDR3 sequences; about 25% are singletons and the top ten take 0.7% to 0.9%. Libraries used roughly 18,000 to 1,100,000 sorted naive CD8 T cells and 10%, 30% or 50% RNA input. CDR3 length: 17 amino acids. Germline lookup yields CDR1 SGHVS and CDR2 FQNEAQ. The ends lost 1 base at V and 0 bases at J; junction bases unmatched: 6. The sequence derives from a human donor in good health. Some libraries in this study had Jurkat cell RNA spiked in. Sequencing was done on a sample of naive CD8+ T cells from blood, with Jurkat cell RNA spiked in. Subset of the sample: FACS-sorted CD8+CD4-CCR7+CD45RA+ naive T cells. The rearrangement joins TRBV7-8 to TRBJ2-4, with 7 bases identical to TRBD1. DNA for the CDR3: TGTGCCAGCAGCTTAGGCAGACAGGGATTAGCCAAAAACATTCAGTACTTC. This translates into CASSLGRQGLAKNIQYF.